Given below is one T cell receptor beta chain in context. The antigen it binds to is not known. Base qualities are missing; no much larger clone stands one base away. The ophthalmopathy patients had moderately to severely active disease, with a Clinical Activity Score of 3 or higher, a NOSPECS grade of 4 or higher, and a disease duration of less than 3 months. Anyone with other autoimmune diseases, uncontrolled infections, pregnancy or lactation was excluded from the study. Diagnosis was based on clinical symptoms, serum thyroxine, TRAb, thyroid ultrasound and orbital computed tomography. Ficoll-Paque density gradient centrifugation was used to isolate PBMCs from approximately 10 ml of fresh peripheral blood. Total RNA was extracted using Trizol reagent, and RNA quality was checked on an Agilent 2100 Bioanalyzer. For repertoire sequencing, TCR beta CDR3 regions were amplified from RNA transcripts. The first round of RT-PCR was done with HTBI primers and the Qiagen OneStep RT-PCR kit, and was followed by a second round of multiplex PCR, then size selection and purification. Libraries were sequenced paired-end with 100 bp reads on an Illumina HiSeq2000. Processing in the source paper ran as follows. SOAPnuke was used to process the reads, removing any read that contained adapters or uncalled bases, had a mean Phred below 15, or lacked an exact match to the constant primer or identifier. High-quality paired reads were merged with COPE v1.2.5. Unique nucleotide sequences were defined as clonotypes and aligned to IMGT TRB V, D and J references using MiTCR v1.1. Analysis was restricted to V-J combinations with a frequency above 0.0001, which covered roughly 99% of repertoires. For each V-J combination, a TCR clonal expansion and chaos score was defined as the ratio of F50 clonal expansion to chaos observed in the TCRdist matrix. Welch's t-statistics and random forest were used to narrow the features down to 13 V-J combinations, which were then fed into a naive Bayes classifier. The similarity between thyroid and blood repertoires was quantified using the Morisita-Horn index. TCRdb reran the public reads through fastp at Q25 and MiXCR, keeping productive beta chains. Each CDR3 protein appears once, grouped with its most common genes and DNA. The V and J calls come from TCRdb's annotation, not from the publication. Across this sample there are fewer than 400,000 distinct CDR3 sequences, with around 18% seen only once. Around 1.5% of the sample is in the top ten clones.

The data are from a study of Graves' ophthalmopathy and Graves' hyperthyroidism (dated by TCRdb to the late 2010s). Describing the broader study: Peripheral blood was collected at initial diagnosis, before any treatment. In over 5 hyperthyroidism patients, the T-cell repertoire of thyroid tissue was compared with the T-cell repertoire of blood. For training and testing, the approximately 92 patients in the discovery cohort were randomly divided in a 7:3 ratio. In total, around 130 blood samples were TCR-sequenced: some 43 ophthalmopathy, about 75 hyperthyroidism and approximately 17 hyperthyroidism-to-ophthalmopathy patients. TCR beta repertoire signatures were used to distinguish Graves' ophthalmopathy from Graves' hyperthyroidism and to predict progression to ophthalmopathy. An independent validation cohort comprised some 19 hyperthyroidism patients and 15 to 17 patients who later progressed from hyperthyroidism to ophthalmopathy. To explore V-J signatures that separate ophthalmopathy from hyperthyroidism, a discovery set of 100 patients was enrolled, consisting of 40 to 45 with ophthalmopathy and roughly 57 with stable hyperthyroidism. Once sampling was done, hyperthyroidism patients were given methimazole at a starting dose of 30 mg daily, while ophthalmopathy patients were given high-dose intravenous methylprednisolone. The research as a whole found: In cross-validation, the 13-signature model distinguished ophthalmopathy from stable hyperthyroidism with approximately 90% sensitivity and approximately 81% specificity, while in the test set the corresponding values were about 79% and 69%. Sample size was not statistically predetermined, and group allocation was not concealed from the investigators. In validation, the model predicted ophthalmopathy progression with more than 55% sensitivity and approximately 78% specificity; around twelve predicted patients were CT-confirmed with GO in a median of 6.5 months. Most expanded thyroid clonotypes with frequency above 0.001 were also detected in blood, suggesting blood repertoires may reflect the thyroid immune response.

The sequencing sample was made of peripheral blood. The clonotype originates from a woman between 18 and 30 years old with Graves' ophthalmopathy. Donor details come from another sample of the same person, matched by shared clones.

CDR3 reads: CAIGDRELEQYF. The nucleotide sequence reads as follows: TGTGCCATCGGGGACAGGGAGCTCGAGCAGTACTTC. The chain links TRBV10-3 with TRBJ2-7; 9 bases in the middle match TRBD1. The germline V end is reduced by 8 bases and the J end by 6 bases; junction bases left unmatched: 5. The CDR3 holds 12 amino acids from the cysteine to the phenylalanine. Only CDR3 DNA is held: 36 bases, read in frame from base 1. As encoded in the germline V gene, CDR1 is ENHRY while CDR2 is SYGVKD.